The 9 T cell receptor beta chains below all came from one sample that was sequenced in a study of blood T cell repertoires in COVID-19. Profiling relied on immunoSEQ multiplex PCR, and the TCRdb table lists in-frame clones only, not all of them. The top ten hold around 4.2% of the sample, which has approximately 100,000 clones, around 90% seen once. The material sequenced was peripheral blood. These receptor sequences come from a human donor with COVID-19, enrolled during active disease. The donor label of this sample is uncertain.

The J gene is TRBJ1-6, the V gene TRBV5-1; TRBD1 aligns across 10 bases. Losses at the gene ends were 4 bases for V and 8 bases for J; bases not matched to a gene: 6. Germline V gene sequence: CDR1 SGHRS, CDR2 YFSETQ. The CDR3 is made up of 15 amino acids. The CDR3 DNA reads TGCGCCAGCAGCCCAGGACAGGGGGTATATTCACCCCTCCACTTT. This codes for CASSPGQGVYSPLHF.

This clone occurred once. This rearrangement joins TRBV9 to TRBJ2-5, with D possibly matching TRBD2 (5 bases). From germline, CDR1 is SGDLS and CDR2 YYNGEE. The germline V and J ends were trimmed by 3 bases and 1 base, with 13 bases remaining between them. The CDR3 sequence is 15 residues long. CDR3 sequence: CASSAPGAGQETQYF. The CDR3 DNA reads TGTGCCAGCAGCGCCCCTGGCGCGGGCCAAGAGACCCAGTACTTC. Full variable domain (rest looked up from reference TRBV9 and TRBJ2-5): DSGVTQTPKHLITATGQRVTLRCSPRSGDLSVYWYQQSLDQGLQFLIQYYNGEERAKGNILERFSAQQFPDLHSELNLSSLELGDSALYFCASSAPGAGQETQYFGPGTRLLVL.

The chain recombines TRBV5-1 with TRBJ2-7; 7 bases are shared with TRBD1. The CDR3 is made up of 13 amino acids. Unmatched junction bases numbered 5, after V lost 0 bases and J lost 8 bases. Germline V gene sequence: CDR1 SGHRS, CDR2 YFSETQ. In DNA form, the CDR3 reads TGCGCCAGCAGCTTGGAACAGGGGTATCAGCAGTACTTC. It translates to CASSLEQGYQQYF.

The chain couples TRBV4-2 to TRBJ1-5; 9 bases agree with TRBD1. V was clipped by 3 bases and J by 3 bases; unmatched bases: 3. The CDR3 loop spans 15 amino acids. Germline V gene lookup returns CDR1 LGHNA and CDR2 YNFKEQ. CDR3: CASSQGTGNNQPQHF. The DNA of the CDR3 is TGTGCCAGCAGCCAGGGGACAGGGAACAATCAGCCCCAGCATTTT.

The chain is built from TRBV12-5 and TRBJ1-1; D unresolved. The length of the CDR3 is 11 residues. Trimming removed 8 bases from V and 6 bases from J, with 10 bases in between. Per germline, CDR1 LGHNT and CDR2 FRNRAP. CDR3 amino acids: CASSYSPEAFF. In nucleotides, the CDR3 is TGTGCTAGTTCCTACAGCCCTGAAGCTTTCTTT.

This clone was recorded once. The chain links TRBV6-6 to TRBJ1-1; the match to TRBD1 covers 7 bases. J lost 1 base, V lost 5 bases, and 7 bases had no gene match. From germline, CDR1 is MNHNY and CDR2 SVGAGI (reference sequence). CDR3 length: 15 amino acids. For the CDR3, the DNA is TGTGCCAGCAGTGCAACAGGGGCCGGGAACACTGAAGCTTTCTTT. Its translation is CASSATGAGNTEAFF.

This rearrangement joins TRBV11-3 to TRBJ1-1; no definite D call. This CDR3 has 14 residues. Germline values: CDR1 SGHNT, CDR2 YENEEA. V lost 0 bases to trimming and J lost 3 bases, with 8 bases between them. CDR3 bases: TGTGCCAGCAGCTTAGAGGGAGAGGACACTGAAGCTTTCTTT. Translation: CASSLEGEDTEAFF.

The chain couples TRBV6-1 to TRBJ2-7; D remains unclear. V was cut by 0 bases and J by 0 bases, with 6 bases left in between. Germline values: CDR1 MNHNS, CDR2 SASEGT. The CDR3 runs 14 residues. The CDR3 DNA is TGTGCCAGCAGTGAAGCGTCAGGCTCCTACGAGCAGTACTTC. Protein: CASSEASGSYEQYF.

The chain carries TRBV6-6 and TRBJ1-2; D is uncertain. There are 13 residues in the CDR3. The V end was cut by 7 bases, the J end by 4 bases, with 13 bases between. Germline CDR1 reads MNHNY; CDR2 reads SVGAGI (reference sequence). The CDR3 sequence is CASTISPVYGYTF. The CDR3 DNA is TGTGCCAGCACCATCTCACCGGTCTATGGCTACACCTTC.